This T cell receptor (beta chain) was identified during a study of control samples from healthy donors and cancer patients. This clone was seen a single time. CDR3 length: 13 residues. Germline lookup yields CDR1 MNHEY and CDR2 SMNVEV (reference sequence). V was clipped by 5 bases and J by 4 bases, with 11 bases between them. The assay was immunoSEQ multiplex PCR, and TCRdb's table has in-frame clones only and misses some. The profile shows roughly 170,000 clones, 75% to 95% of them singletons. The rearrangement joins TRBV27 to TRBJ1-2, with TRBD1 as a possible D gene (6 bases). Sequenced: blood. This TCR was recovered from a woman aged 40 to 50 in good health. The CDR3 loop reads CASSEPRGYGYTF. CDR3 sequence (DNA): TGTGCCAGCAGTGAACCCAGGGGCTATGGCTACACCTTC.